Shown below are 13 T cell receptor beta chains from a single sample sequenced in a study of shared clonotypes between healthy human individuals. This table comes from immunoSEQ multiplex PCR, and its TCRdb copy is limited to in-frame clones, with some not included. The repertoire includes around 2,000,000 clones, 90% to 95% of them detected once, and 0.13% sits in the top ten. Sequencing was performed on naive CD4+ T cells sorted from blood. Specified subset: CD45RA+ positively selected. These receptors were obtained from a man younger than 35 in good health.

The chain recombines TRBV5-1 with TRBJ2-1; 13 bases map to TRBD2. The V gene end was trimmed by 5 bases and the J gene end by 5 bases; junction bases not matched to a gene: 4. The CDR3 extends over 15 amino acids. The V gene's germline CDR1 is SGHRS and CDR2 YFSETQ. Here the CDR3 reads CASRPGTSGNNEQFF. CDR3 nucleotide sequence: TGCGCCAGCAGGCCCGGGACTAGCGGGAACAATGAGCAGTTCTTC.

The rearrangement joins TRBV30 to TRBJ1-1; D not certain. Germline lookup yields CDR1 GTSNPN and CDR2 SVGIG (reference sequence). The CDR3 runs to 11 residues. Trimming removed 4 bases from V and 0 bases from J, with 3 bases in between. The CDR3 bases are TGTGCCTGGACCTTGAACACTGAAGCTTTCTTT. This encodes CAWTLNTEAFF.

Regarding this clone: Distinct nucleotide sequences in the sample also encode this CDR3. The chain carries TRBV5-4 and TRBJ2-2; D is uncertain. Per the germline V gene, CDR1 is SGHNT and CDR2 is YYREEE (reference sequence). The V and J ends lost 0 bases and 3 bases respectively, with 9 bases between them. CDR3 length: 15 residues. The CDR3 coding sequence is TGTGCCAGCAGCTTGGACAGTGTGGACACCGGGGAGCTGTTTTTT. Its translation is CASSLDSVDTGELFF.

The chain has TRBV27 and TRBJ1-6; tentative D call: TRBD1 (5 bases). This CDR3 is 16 amino acids long. CDR1 and CDR2 (germline): MNHEY, SMNVEV (reference sequence). Trimming removed 2 bases from V and 5 bases from J, with 13 bases in between. The DNA of the CDR3 is TGTGCCAGCAGTTTACTATGGGGGAAGGATAATTCACCCCTCCACTTT. Its protein product is CASSLLWGKDNSPLHF.

This chain joins TRBV11-2 and TRBJ1-5, with D possibly TRBD1 on 6 matching bases. The V and J ends lost 4 bases and 3 bases respectively, with 13 bases between them. Germline values: CDR1 SGHAT, CDR2 FQNNGV. The CDR3 sequence is 15 residues long. The DNA of the CDR3 is TGTGCCAGCAGCTCGAGCGGGACACTCAATCAGCCCCAGCATTTT. Protein product: CASSSSGTLNQPQHF.

As concerns this clone: Different DNA sequences within this sample yield the same CDR3. The V and J genes are TRBV18 and TRBJ2-3; D may be TRBD2 (5 bases). This CDR3 is built from 14 residues. V lost 0 bases and J lost 3, with 7 bases in between. Germline CDR1 is KGHSH and CDR2 is LQKENI. Here the CDR3 DNA reads TGTGCCAGCTCACCACCGCCGGGGACAGATACGCAGTATTTT. The encoded protein is CASSPPPGTDTQYF.

To note about this clone: The junction shows a germline mismatch at one end, possibly a read error. The genes are TRBV7-7 and TRBJ1-4; D may be TRBD1 (5 bases). This CDR3 is 13 amino acids long. The germline V gene encodes CDR1 SSHAT and CDR2 FNYEAQ (reference sequence). The chain's CDR3 is CASSDSPNEKLFF. CDR3 in DNA: TGTGCTAGCAGCGACAGCCCAAATGAAAAACTGTTTTTT.

This chain connects TRBV29-1 to TRBJ2-2; 10 positions agree with TRBD2. With 3 bases clipped from V and 4 bases from J, the junction kept 2 bases outside the gene matches. Germline V gene sequence: CDR1 SQVTM, CDR2 ANQGSEA. The CDR3 contains 14 residues. The CDR3 DNA reads TGCAGCGTTGAGCAGCGGGGGGGCACCGGGGAGCTGTTTTTT. This codes for CSVEQRGGTGELFF.

This rearrangement joins TRBV7-2 to TRBJ2-2; tentative D call: TRBD1 (5 bases). V was shortened by 6 bases and J by 2 bases, with 10 bases between the two germline ends. The CDR3 extends over 14 amino acids. Germline CDR1 reads SGHTA; CDR2 reads FQGNSA. As DNA, the CDR3 is TGTGCCAGCAGGGGGCAGGAAAACACCGGGGAGCTGTTTTTT. The encoded protein is CASRGQENTGELFF.

The V call is TRBV30, the J call TRBJ2-2, with TRBD1 as a possible D gene (6 bases). V was trimmed by 2 bases and J by 6 bases, leaving 13 bases between them. Germline V gives CDR1 GTSNPN, CDR2 SVGIG (reference sequence). The CDR3 is 14 amino acids. The chain's CDR3 is CAWSISGASGELFF. The CDR3 region has the DNA TGTGCCTGGAGTATATCAGGGGCCTCCGGGGAGCTGTTTTTT. Filled out from reference TRBV30 and TRBJ2-2, the complete variable domain reads SQTIHQWPATLVQPVGSPLSLECTVEGTSNPNLYWYRQAAGRGLQLLFYSVGIGQISSEVPQNLSASRPQDRQFILSSKKLLLSDSGFYLCAWSISGASGELFFGEGSRLTVL.

The chain links TRBV11-2 to TRBJ2-7; TRBD2 matches at 10 bases. The trim removed 5 bases at V and 7 bases at J, leaving 11 bases unmatched. The CDR3 spans 15 residues. Per the germline V gene, CDR1 is SGHAT and CDR2 is FQNNGV. CDR3 DNA: TGTGCCAGCAGCCCCCGGCTAGCGGGAGTTGGGGAGCAGTACTTC. Amino acids: CASSPRLAGVGEQYF.

Many counts were recorded for this clone. This chain joins TRBV19 and TRBJ1-2; D remains unclear. Trimming pared 8 bases from V and 4 bases from J, leaving 20 bases between. Germline V CDR1 and CDR2: LNHDA, SQIVND (reference sequence). The CDR3 has 15 residues. CDR3 residues: CASASRTDIIYGYTF. In nucleotides, the CDR3 is TGTGCCAGTGCTTCTCGCACAGACATCATCTATGGCTACACCTTC.

The rearrangement links TRBV28 to TRBJ2-7; D remains unclear. The V and J ends lost 5 bases and 7 bases respectively, with 12 bases between them. CDR1 is MDHEN and CDR2 is SYDVKM in the germline V gene. This CDR3 is built from 12 residues. CDR3 coding DNA: TGTGCCAGCAGTATCTCCCATGTGGAGCAGTACTTC. It specifies CASSISHVEQYF.